This TCR beta chain was captured by sequencing in a study of CXCR3-negative and CXCR3-positive naive CD8 T cells. This clonotype registers medium-sized by frequency. The antigen remains unidentified. Researchers reported sorting every CD8+ T cell subset in triplicate, 300,000 cells per sort. UMI-labeled 5' RACE TRB cDNA libraries were prepared from the cells. Following a re-call of the 5' RACE reads, TCRdb has one entry per CDR3 protein and lacks DNA. Listed are approximately 5,100 distinct CDR3 sequences; more than 2% falls within the top ten. CDR1 is DFQATT and CDR2 is SNEGSKA in the germline V gene (reference sequence). The CDR3 length is 14 residues. Regarding the study as a whole: Naive CXCR3-positive cells had TRB CDR3s more hydrophobic than those of CXCR3-negative naive cells.

The chain recombines TRBV20-1 with TRBJ2-7; the D call of TRBD2 rests on TCRdb alone, since no DNA is present to check it. The origin of this receptor is a human donor in good health. Some clones in this sample may be carry-over from other donors' samples. Input material: naive CXCR3+ CD8+ T cells from blood. As for subset: CD45RO-CCR7+CD27+CD95- naive CD8+ T cells expressing CXCR3 (TNR3+). CDR3 region: CSAWTSQKGYEQYF.